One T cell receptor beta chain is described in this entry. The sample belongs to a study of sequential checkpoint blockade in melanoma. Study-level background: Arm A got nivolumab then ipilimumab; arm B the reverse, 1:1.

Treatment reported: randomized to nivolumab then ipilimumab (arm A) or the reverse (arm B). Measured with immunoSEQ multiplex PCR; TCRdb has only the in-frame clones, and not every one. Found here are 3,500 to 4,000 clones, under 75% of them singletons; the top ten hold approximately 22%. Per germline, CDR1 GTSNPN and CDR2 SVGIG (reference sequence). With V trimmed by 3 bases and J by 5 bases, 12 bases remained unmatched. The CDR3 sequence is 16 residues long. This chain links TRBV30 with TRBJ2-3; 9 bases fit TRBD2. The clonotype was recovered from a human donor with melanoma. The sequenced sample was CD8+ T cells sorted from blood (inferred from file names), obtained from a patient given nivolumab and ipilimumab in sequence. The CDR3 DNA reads TGTGCCTGGAGGGAGCTTAGCGGGAGAAACAGAGATACGCAGTATTTT. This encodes CAWRELSGRNRDTQYF.